Listed here are 2 T cell receptor beta chains from one sample, sequenced in a study of CD8 T cells in ankylosing spondylitis. One entry per CDR3 protein results from TCRdb running MiXCR on the 5' RACE reads. The sample yields 340,000 or so distinct CDR3 sequences, 14% to 15% seen once. The sequenced material came from blood, either unsorted or a sorted T cell fraction (not recorded which). The source of these receptors is a male donor with ankylosing spondylitis or in good health (not recorded which).

This clonotype was seen a handful of times. The DNA of the CDR3 is TGCAGCGTCGTCAGAAGCGCCGGGCGCGATGAGCAGTTCTTC. This translates into CSVVRSAGRDEQFF. The chain couples TRBV29-1 to TRBJ2-1; no firm D call. Germline V CDR1 and CDR2: SQVTM, ANQGSEA. V was shortened by 6 bases and J by 8 bases, with 20 bases between the two germline ends. The CDR3 sequence is 14 residues long.

In this sample, this clonotype turned up a few times. The V call is TRBV4-1, the J call TRBJ2-4; D is tentatively TRBD1 or TRBD2 (5 bases each). V was shortened by 1 base and J by 6 bases, with 16 bases between the two germline ends. Germline-derived CDR1 and CDR2 are MGHRA and YSYEKL. This CDR3 region has 16 residues. The CDR3 sequence is CASSQVPGAQGNIQYF. As DNA, the CDR3 is TGCGCCAGCAGCCAAGTCCCCGGGGCGCAGGGAAACATTCAGTACTTC.